This T cell receptor (beta chain) was identified during a study of blood T cell repertoires in COVID-19. This clone was seen just once. Germline assignment: CDR1 SEHNR and CDR2 FQNEAQ (reference sequence). The V and J ends lost 3 bases and 1 base, in that order; junction bases with no gene match: 12. The CDR3 runs 19 residues. The method was immunoSEQ multiplex PCR; TCRdb's version includes in-frame clones alone and lacks a portion of them. There are fewer than 150,000 clones in the sample; over 75% occur only once, and around 2.9% lies in the top ten. Material for sequencing was peripheral blood. The chain carries TRBV7-9 and TRBJ1-4, with 9 bases lining up with TRBD1. The receptor comes from a man in his fifties with acute or convalescent COVID-19. CDR3 in amino acids: CASSFRPGQGLITNEKLFF. CDR3 nucleotides: TGTGCCAGCAGCTTCAGACCCGGACAGGGGCTGATAACTAATGAAAAACTGTTTTTT.